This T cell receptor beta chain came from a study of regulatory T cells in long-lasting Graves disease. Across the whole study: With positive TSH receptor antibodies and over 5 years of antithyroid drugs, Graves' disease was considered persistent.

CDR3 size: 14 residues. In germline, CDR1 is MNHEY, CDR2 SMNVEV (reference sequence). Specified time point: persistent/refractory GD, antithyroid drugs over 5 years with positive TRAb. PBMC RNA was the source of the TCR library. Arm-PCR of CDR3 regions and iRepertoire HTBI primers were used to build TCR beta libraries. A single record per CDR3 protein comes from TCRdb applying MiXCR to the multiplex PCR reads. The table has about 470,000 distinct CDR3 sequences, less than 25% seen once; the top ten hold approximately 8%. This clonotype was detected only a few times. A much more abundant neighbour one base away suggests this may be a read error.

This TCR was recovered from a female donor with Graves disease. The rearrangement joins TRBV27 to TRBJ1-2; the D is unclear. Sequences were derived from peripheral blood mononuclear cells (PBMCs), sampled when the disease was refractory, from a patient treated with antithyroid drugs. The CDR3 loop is CAGSYSPNSYGYTF. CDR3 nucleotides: TGTGCCGGCAGTTACTCCCCAAATAGCTATGGCTACACCTTC.